A single sample gave rise to the 11 T cell receptor beta chains below, sequenced in a study of T cell responses to AZD1222 COVID-19 vaccine. Assay used: immunoSEQ multiplex PCR; TCRdb lists only in-frame clones, some missing. This sample has 90,000 to 110,000 clones, with approximately 89% found just once. The sequencing here drew on peripheral blood, taken 28 days after the second AZD1222 dose. The receptors come from an adult who received the AZD1222 COVID-19 vaccine.

This clone was seen a single time. The chain is built from TRBV1 and TRBJ2-3; the table's D gene call, TRBD2, was not cross checked with the DNA. TRBV1 is a listed pseudogene. The CDR3 totals 20 residues. CDR3 sequence: CTSSQDPPGTSGSGTDTQYF. The CDR3 coding sequence is TGCACCAGCAGCCAAGACCCCCCCGGGACTAGCGGTTCTGGCACAGATACGCAGTATTTT.

The chain uses TRBV7-2 and TRBJ2-1; D remains ambiguous. The CDR3 has 14 residues. Trimming removed 5 bases at V and 6 bases at J, with 14 bases between. Looked up from germline, CDR1 is SGHTA and CDR2 is FQGNSA. CDR3 protein: CASSGRVSLNEQFF. The CDR3, as DNA: TGTGCCAGCAGCGGCCGGGTCTCCCTCAATGAGCAGTTCTTC.

The rearrangement joins TRBV6-5 to TRBJ1-5; 8 positions agree with TRBD1. Germline CDR1 is MNHEY and CDR2 is SVGAGI. The CDR3 contains 14 residues. Trimming cost V 6 bases and J 6 bases; bases outside gene matches: 7. This chain's CDR3 is CASRPRQGRQPQHF. The CDR3 DNA follows: TGTGCCAGCAGGCCGCGACAGGGGCGTCAGCCCCAGCATTTT.

V usage is TRBV7-2 and J usage is TRBJ2-3, with D tentatively TRBD2 (6 bases). V gave up 5 bases and J gave up 2 bases, with 14 bases separating them. This CDR3 contains 15 residues. The germline gives CDR1 SGHTA, CDR2 FQGNSA. The CDR3 coding sequence is TGTGCCAGCAGCCCGGGACTTTTCCTCACAGATACGCAGTATTTT. Encoded protein: CASSPGLFLTDTQYF.

The CDR3 DNA reads TGCAGTGCCAGTGGGGGCCTAGCGGGAGTCTACAATGAGCAGTTCTTC. This gives the protein CSASGGLAGVYNEQFF. This chain joins TRBV20-1 and TRBJ2-1, with 10 bases matching TRBD2. The trim removed 6 bases at V and 3 bases at J, leaving 11 bases unmatched. Germline V gives CDR1 DFQATT, CDR2 SNEGSKA (reference sequence). This CDR3 region has 16 residues.

This chain links TRBV11-2 with TRBJ2-1, with a weak D call TRBD2 (5 bases). This CDR3 is built from 13 residues. V lost 8 bases, J lost 9 bases, and 17 bases lay in between. Germline CDR1 and CDR2: SGHAT and FQNNGV. The CDR3 sequence: CASCRGFSTEQFF. The CDR3 DNA follows: TGTGCCAGCTGTCGGGGATTTTCCACTGAGCAGTTCTTC.

The rearrangement joins TRBV21-1 to TRBJ2-7; the table's D gene call, TRBD1, was not cross checked with the DNA. TRBV21-1 corresponds to a pseudogene. The CDR3 covers 16 residues. The DNA for the CDR3 is TGTGCCAGCAGCAAAGCGGGGGCAGGGGGGTTCTACGAGCAGTACTTC. This gives the protein CASSKAGAGGFYEQYF.

V usage is TRBV30 and J usage is TRBJ1-1; 10 positions match TRBD1. Germline-derived CDR1 and CDR2 are GTSNPN and SVGIG (reference sequence). The CDR3 is made up of 14 amino acids. With V trimmed by 2 bases and J by 5 bases, 5 bases remained unmatched. CDR3 amino acids: CAWSRQGARTEAFF. CDR3 DNA: TGTGCCTGGAGTAGACAGGGGGCTCGGACTGAAGCTTTCTTT.

The CDR3 spells CATSREKGLSYEQYF. The CDR3 coding sequence is TGTGCCACCAGTCGGGAAAAGGGGCTCTCCTACGAGCAGTACTTC. V usage is TRBV15 and J usage is TRBJ2-7; TRBD1 or TRBD2 may be the D gene (5 bases each). This CDR3 comprises 15 residues. V gave up 6 bases and J gave up 0 bases, with 15 bases separating them. Germline values: CDR1 LNHNV, CDR2 YYDKDF (reference sequence).

This chain connects TRBV28 to TRBJ2-1, with a tentative D call TRBD1 (6 bases). Germline V gives CDR1 MDHEN, CDR2 SYDVKM. The CDR3 covers 13 residues. Trimming removed 6 bases from V and 1 base from J, with 7 bases in between. The CDR3 coding sequence is TGTGCCAGCAGGAGGGGGTCCTACAATGAGCAGTTCTTC. This encodes CASRRGSYNEQFF.

The rearrangement links TRBV11-2 to TRBJ2-5; 10 nucleotides align to TRBD2. CDR1 is SGHAT and CDR2 is FQNNGV in the germline V gene. CDR3 length: 15 amino acids. J gave up 4 bases and V 5 bases, and 7 bases lay outside the gene matches. In DNA, the CDR3 is TGTGCCAGCAGCCAACTAGCGGGAAGTGGAGAGACCCAGTACTTC. Translation gives CASSQLAGSGETQYF.